The present T cell receptor beta chain was sequenced within a study of read filtering for tumor transcriptome and immune sequencing (TCRdb year 2020). Regarding the complete study: The cohort consisted of approximately 16 male and approximately 15 female patients, with a mean age of 65.9 years and an age range of about 47 to 85. Under revised international staging, roughly 8 patients fell into R-ISS I, approximately 15 into R-ISS II and roughly 7 into R-ISS III. After DNase treatment, whole-transcriptome libraries were prepared using the TruSeq RNA Access Library Prep Kit. Per sample, about 4.05 to 10.27 million TCR-region mapped reads were obtained with IR-seq, compared with only roughly 85 to 1273 with RNA-seq. Using the same bone marrow samples, the study compared TCR repertoires obtained by targeted immune repertoire sequencing with those obtained by bulk whole-transcriptome sequencing. A main aim was a read-filtering strategy for immune repertoire data, specifically whether clonotypes supported by a single read should be removed.

CDR1 and CDR2 are drawn from the germline V gene: MNHEY, SVGAGI. The CDR3, cysteine through phenylalanine, is 14 amino acids long. Only CDR3 DNA remains: 42 bases, in frame from the first base. Bone marrow was sampled from every patient at the time of active disease. Bone marrow mononuclear cells were isolated by Ficoll-Hypaque density gradient centrifugation. CD138-negative cells were obtained by negative selection after labeling with CD138 magnetic microbeads on a MACS separator, removing myeloma plasma cells. Flow cytometry on an Attune NxT with CD138 antibodies was used to check the purity of the isolated cells. TRIzol reagent was used to extract total RNA, and a NanoDrop spectrophotometer was used to quantify the extracted RNA. Paired RNA-seq and IR-seq were performed on the CD138-negative bone marrow sample of each patient. Starting from 350 to 500 ng RNA, TCR libraries were constructed with the Immunoverse kit using molecular barcoded adaptors that cover the alpha/delta and beta/gamma chains. TCR library preparation was performed with the same RNA that was used for transcriptome sequencing. Sequencing of TCR libraries was carried out on an Illumina HiSeq 4000 with 2 x 150 cycles. Per the source publication's procedure: Using MiXCR, which included quality filtering and error correction, TCR reads were aligned to human V, D, J and C references and then assembled into CDR3 clonotypes. Clonotype counts and gene usage diversity were analyzed with the tcR package in R. Raw mapping reads were checked after the RNA-seq reads had been mapped by STAR aligner version 2.5.3a onto the human GRCh37 genome. To test how sequencing depth affects detected clonotypes, IR-seq fastq files were randomly downsampled with Seqtk 1.3. The raw public data were reprocessed by TCRdb itself: fastp quality trimming at Q25, MiXCR clonotype calling, in-frame beta chains only. Each entry merges the rows of one CDR3 protein and shows their most common DNA and genes. TCRdb's processing, not the study's, gives the V and J calls here. The table for this sample lists 62,000 or so distinct CDR3 sequences; less than 25% of them were counted only once. About 15% of the sample goes to the ten largest clones.

Remarks on this clonotype: Its antigen has not been determined. A read error is likely here: a far larger clone is one base away.

Points the paper makes about the study in general: Removing single-read clonotypes increased the correlation between IR-seq and RNA-seq shared clonotype proportions. In IR-seq, single-read clonotypes were approximately 80% of clonotypes but about 3.5% of total reads; in RNA-seq they were roughly 73% of clonotypes and less than 45% of reads. The sorted CD138-negative fraction was a mixed bone marrow immune population, not purified T cells. IR-seq captured clonotypes at much higher depth and more reliably than RNA-seq, and smaller IR-seq throughput sufficed to identify most shared clonotypes.

This receptor was identified in a donor aged 40 or over with multiple myeloma. What was sequenced was a population of CD138-negative cells sorted from bone marrow. The cell subset or site label of this sample denotes: bone marrow mononuclear cells depleted of CD138+ plasma/myeloma cells by negative magnetic selection. This chain joins TRBV6-5 to TRBJ1-1, and perhaps TRBD1 as D gene, on 5 matching bases. The base sequence is TGTGCCAGCAGTTACCCCGGACATAACACTGAAGCTTCCTTT. Translated, this is CASSYPGHNTEASF.